This T cell receptor beta chain was sequenced for a study of blood T cell repertoires in COVID-19. About the study: Samples representing acute and convalescent COVID-19 were sourced from the United States, Italy and Spain. T cells, B-cell-depleted T cells, or PBMCs provided the cDNA or gDNA that served as material.

Per the study methods: Nucleated cell number was recorded as an estimate derived from reference gene primer amplification. This table comes from immunoSEQ multiplex PCR, and its TCRdb copy is limited to in-frame clones, with some not included. V, J and clone size derive from that table, while D and trimming were established from the DNA sequence. Among around 110,000 clones, approximately 84% were seen once, and the ten largest hold around 7.5%. The V end was cut by 3 bases, the J end by 1 base, with 17 bases between. Germline loops: CDR1 MRHNA, CDR2 SNTAGT. The CDR3 runs 17 residues. The chain couples TRBV6-4 to TRBJ2-3; TRBD1 is a possible D gene (5 bases). Sequenced input: peripheral blood. The clonotype was recovered from a man aged 65 to 85 with active or convalescent COVID-19. The CDR3: CASSEGLRIPGTDTQYF. The CDR3 DNA reads as TGTGCCAGCAGTGAGGGGCTTCGGATTCCGGGCACAGATACGCAGTATTTT.